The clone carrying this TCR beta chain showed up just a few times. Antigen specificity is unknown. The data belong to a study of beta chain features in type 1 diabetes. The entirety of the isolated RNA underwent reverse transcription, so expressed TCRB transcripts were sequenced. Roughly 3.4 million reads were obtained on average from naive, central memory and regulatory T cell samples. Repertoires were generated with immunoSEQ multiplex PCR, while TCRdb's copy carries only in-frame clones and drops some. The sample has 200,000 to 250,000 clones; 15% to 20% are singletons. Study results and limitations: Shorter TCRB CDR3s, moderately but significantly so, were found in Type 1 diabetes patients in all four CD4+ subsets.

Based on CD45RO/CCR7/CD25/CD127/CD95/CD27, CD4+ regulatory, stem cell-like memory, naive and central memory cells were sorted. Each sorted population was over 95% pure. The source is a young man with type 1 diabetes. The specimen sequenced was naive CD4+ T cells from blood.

The CDR3 nucleotides are TGCGCCAGCAGCTCGGGCGAGGCCTACAATGAGCAGTTCTTC. Its protein product is CASSSGEAYNEQFF. This chain links TRBV5-1 with TRBJ2-1; D ambiguous. This CDR3 comprises 14 residues. V dropped 3 bases and J dropped 2 bases, with 9 bases sitting between them. Per the germline V gene, CDR1 is SGHRS and CDR2 is YFSETQ.